In this sample, the clone carrying this TCR beta chain turned up many times. Antigen unknown. The related graft donor's blood sample was taken on the day of bone marrow donation. The sample originates from a study of T cells after posttransplantation cyclophosphamide. General study points: Skin or GI-infiltrating T cells shared few TRB sequences with blood. Later blood repertoires were often dominated by clones from the donor CD8+ memory compartment.

Data came from immunoSEQ multiplex PCR; TCRdb stores just in-frame clones and leaves some out. This sample carries about 39,000 clones, none of them present only once. Germline V gene sequence: CDR1 SGHAT, CDR2 FQNNGV. The CDR3 sequence is 16 residues long. Trimming removed 1 base from V and 7 bases from J, with 16 bases in between. The sequence came from a woman in her forties or fifties in good health and a related stem cell transplant donor. The chain couples TRBV11-2 to TRBJ1-4; D unresolved. Sample: PBMCs. The CDR3 DNA reads TGTGCCAGCAGCTTAGTGCGACTCGACTCGGGTGAAAAACTGTTTTTT. It yields the protein CASSLVRLDSGEKLFF.